This T cell receptor beta chain came from a study of blood T cell repertoires in COVID-19 (TCRdb year 2020). The study in broad terms: Samples covering the acute and convalescent phases of COVID-19 were provided by collaborators in the United States, Italy and Spain. The prospective study material was composed of cDNA or gDNA derived from T cells, B-cell-depleted T cells, or PBMCs. Deeply sampled blood TCRbeta repertoires from subjects exposed to, actively infected with, or recovered from COVID-19 were included in the dataset. The repertoires were released in a freely available public database meant as a resource for research on the immune response to SARS-CoV-2. Samples were obtained from the ongoing ImmuneRACE study (first 160 participants) and from 1,254 subjects provided by 6 global collaborators. Sample metadata almost always included a de-identified subject ID, COVID-19 status, age in years and sex. Where HLA class I and class II types were available, the types were taken from metadata supplied by the sample provider, not from assay-based typing.

At the junction V is shortened by 5 bases and J by 5 bases, with 19 bases in between. From the cysteine through the phenylalanine, the CDR3 covers 15 amino acids. Only CDR3 DNA is held: 45 bases, read in frame from base 1. According to the germline V gene, CDR1 reads SGHVS and CDR2 reads FQNEAQ. Beyond this particular receptor, the publication reports: How much clinical and demographic metadata was included differed by source and by participant, and the metadata was provided uncurated.

The collaborating institutions used their own protocols to collect whole blood in K2EDTA tubes. For TCRbeta analysis, collaborator samples were shipped as frozen whole blood, as isolated PBMCs, or as DNA extracted from either sample type. In regard to this clone: The target of this receptor is not known. Qualities for individual bases were not recorded, and no much larger clone is one base off.

TCRbeta CDR3 regions were amplified from genomic DNA using the immunoSEQ Assay, a bias-controlled multiplex PCR. In the authors' own workflow: The number of nucleated cells in each sample was estimated by amplification of reference gene primers within the assay. Sequence reads were collapsed and filtered to measure the absolute abundance of every unique TCRbeta CDR3 rearrangement. For each sample, productive Simpson clonality was calculated by taking the square root of Simpson's diversity index across productive rearrangements. TCRdb provides this immuneACCESS table in a form limited to in-frame rearrangements. Some clones are lacking; in checked studies, under half of them reflect an unresolved V gene, and why the rest are absent is not known. V and J calls plus clone size are reproduced from that table; the DNA served to infer D and trimming. For this sample there are roughly 120,000 clones; around four fifths appear just once. The top ten clones comprise around 7.6% of the sample.

The V and J genes are TRBV7-8 and TRBJ2-7; the D gene is perhaps TRBD1, on 6 matching bases. Sequencing used peripheral blood. The sequence derives from a man aged 65 to 79 with active or convalescent COVID-19. Here the CDR3 is given as CASSRGAGAVNEQYF. The DNA sequence is as follows: TGTGCCAGCAGCCGAGGGGCAGGGGCTGTAAACGAGCAGTACTTC.